This is a list of T cell receptor beta chains from one sample in a study of cytomegalovirus exposure and HLA in healthy donors. TCRdb keeps only in-frame clones here, not all; method: immunoSEQ multiplex PCR. The data contain around 82,000 clones, around 79% of them seen just once; the ten biggest clones take up less than 7%. The sample taken for sequencing was PBMCs. The receptors come from a male donor in good health and CMV-seropositive. The CDR3 runs from the conserved cysteine through the conserved F or W.

J: TRBJ2-7
V: TRBV29-1
CDR3: CSALQGAHSYEQYF

J: TRBJ2-2
V: TRBV7-8
CDR3: CASSLGVGGTHTGELFF

J: TRBJ2-1
V: TRBV9
CDR3: CASSVVGQGSNEQFF

J: TRBJ2-7
V: TRBV15
CDR3: CATSKTGEPYEQYF

J: TRBJ2-7
V: TRBV9
CDR3: CASTEVVGSPYEQYF

J: TRBJ2-7
V: TRBV2
CDR3: CASTYNEAYEQYF

J: TRBJ2-1
V: TRBV10-3
CDR3: CAISESQLGTTGAEQFF

J: TRBJ2-3
V: TRBV7-9
CDR3: CASSPRGAGDTQYF

J: TRBJ1-1
V: TRBV7-9
CDR3: CASSATGGHTEAFF

J: TRBJ2-5
V: TRBV28
CDR3: CASTGDRWETQYF

J: TRBJ1-4
V: TRBV25-1
CDR3: CASMVTGGEKLFF

J: TRBJ1-1
V: TRBV28
CDR3: CASSFVDRSNTEAFF

J: TRBJ2-5
V: TRBV7-7
CDR3: CASSLVDRVGETQYF

J: TRBJ2-1
V: TRBV11-2
CDR3: CASSLDPRGNEQFF

J: TRBJ1-2
V: TRBV19
CDR3: CASSMTGSHTF

J: TRBJ1-6
V: TRBV4-3
CDR3: CASSQDVGDRGLSYNSPLHF

J: TRBJ1-2
V: TRBV29-1
CDR3: CSVEGATGPLSF

J: TRBJ1-2
V: TRBV5-1
CDR3: CASSFDTPTLLGYTF

J: TRBJ1-5
V: TRBV10-3
CDR3: CAISDTGAEGQPQHF

J: TRBJ2-7
V: TRBV19
CDR3: CASSAGKNYEQYF

J: TRBJ2-1
V: TRBV5-4
CDR3: CASSLVASDEQFF

J: .
V: TRBV4-1
CDR3: CASSPEADPRNIQYF

J: TRBJ2-7
V: TRBV14
CDR3: CASSSFRGLAYEQYF

J: TRBJ1-2
V: TRBV9
CDR3: CASSVKSDRLRHGYTF

J: TRBJ1-6
V: TRBV6-1
CDR3: CASSEFLPSDSPLHF

J: TRBJ1-2
V: TRBV10-3
CDR3: CAISESGSGQGATGYTF

J: TRBJ1-5
V: TRBV28
CDR3: CASSPDRGFSNQPQHF

J: TRBJ1-1
V: TRBV7-9
CDR3: CSSSFHFHSNTEAFF

J: TRBJ1-1
V: TRBV7-8
CDR3: CASSSDRGPLMNTEAFF

J: TRBJ2-7
V: TRBV6-5
CDR3: CASSPTGGAFYEQYF

J: TRBJ2-5
V: TRBV7-2
CDR3: CASSLARTTQETQYF

J: TRBJ2-7
V: TRBV10-2
CDR3: CASRVGDRSWTDLYEQYF

J: TRBJ2-7
V: TRBV6-5
CDR3: CASRRLAGTYEQYF

J: TRBJ1-2
V: TRBV5-8
CDR3: CASSLVSGLFRDRDGYTF

J: TRBJ1-4
V: TRBV4-1
CDR3: CASSQDGQGLEKLFF

J: TRBJ2-1
V: TRBV7-9
CDR3: CASSLTWGGRSYNEQFF

J: TRBJ2-3
V: TRBV7-2
CDR3: CASSFGSSGTSTDTQYF

J: TRBJ2-7
V: TRBV28
CDR3: CASLVSGSYEQYF

J: TRBJ2-7
V: TRBV7-9
CDR3: CASSLMGVGLSEQYF

J: TRBJ2-3
V: TRBV13
CDR3: CASSRSDSARLGADTQYF

J: TRBJ2-2
V: TRBV5-5
CDR3: CASSFGTANTGELFF

J: TRBJ2-7
V: TRBV15
CDR3: CATSRDSLNRGSYEQYF

J: TRBJ2-1
V: TRBV4-3
CDR3: CASSQEWFGDNEQFF

J: TRBJ2-1
V: TRBV27
CDR3: CASSFFSGTGVIVSSYNEQFF